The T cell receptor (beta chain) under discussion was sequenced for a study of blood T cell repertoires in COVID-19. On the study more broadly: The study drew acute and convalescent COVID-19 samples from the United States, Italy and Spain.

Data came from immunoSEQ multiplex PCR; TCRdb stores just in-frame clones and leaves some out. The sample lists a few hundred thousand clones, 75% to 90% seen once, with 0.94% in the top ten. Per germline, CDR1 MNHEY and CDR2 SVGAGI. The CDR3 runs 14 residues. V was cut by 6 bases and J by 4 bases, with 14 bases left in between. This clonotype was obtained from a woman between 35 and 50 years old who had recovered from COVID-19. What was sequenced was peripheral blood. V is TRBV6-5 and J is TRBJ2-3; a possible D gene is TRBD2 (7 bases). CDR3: CASSPGGLADTQYF. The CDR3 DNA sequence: TGTGCCAGCAGCCCCGGGGGGCTTGCAGATACGCAGTATTTT.